The clone carrying this T cell receptor beta chain showed up just a few times. Its antigen is not known. Trimming removed 4 bases from V and 3 bases from J, with 13 bases in between. The CDR3 contains 15 residues. Germline V lookup: CDR1 SEHNR, CDR2 FQNEAQ (reference sequence). This specimen belongs to a study of beta chain features in type 1 diabetes. What was sequenced were expressed TCRB transcripts, since all of the isolated RNA had been reverse transcribed. Sequenced by immunoSEQ multiplex PCR; TCRdb stores in-frame clones only, minus some. The repertoire holds about 140,000 clones, about 9.1% seen once, with approximately 0.69% in the top ten. Points from the study as a whole: Researchers reported that naive, central memory and Treg TCRB repertoires appeared more similar in patients than in healthy donors.

Blood was drawn once from each donor into heparinised tubes. The draws averaged about 120 mL. Sorting with CD45RO/CCR7/CD25/CD127/CD95/CD27 yielded naive, central memory, regulatory and stem-like memory CD4+ cells. Purity above 98% was achieved in all sorted populations. Material for sequencing was central memory CD4+ T cells from blood. The chain couples TRBV7-9 to TRBJ1-5, with D possibly matching TRBD1 (5 bases). The origin of this receptor is a woman aged 35 to 49 in good health. The CDR3 is CASSSQGRANQPQHF. CDR3 nucleotides: TGTGCCAGCAGCTCCCAGGGAAGGGCCAATCAGCCCCAGCATTTT.